The T cell receptor beta chain described here comes from a study of OX40 agonist ivuxolimab in advanced cancers. Trimming at V came to 1 base and at J to 1 base, leaving 4 bases not matched to a gene. The CDR3 extends over 17 amino acids. The germline CDR1 and CDR2 sequences are LNHNV and YYDKDF (reference sequence). Produced via immunoSEQ multiplex PCR; TCRdb's table is partial and in-frame only. The table lists some 66,000 clones, 85% of them singletons. The specimen was CD4+ or CD8+ T cells sorted from blood, collected in a trial of the OX40 agonist ivuxolimab. This TCR was sampled from an adult with an advanced solid tumor such as melanoma, head and neck, liver or kidney cancer. The chain couples TRBV15 to TRBJ1-5; TRBD1 agrees at 10 bases. CDR3 nucleotide sequence: TGTGCCACCAGCAGAGCCGGGACAGGGGTGAGCAATCAGCCCCAGCATTTT. Translating gives CATSRAGTGVSNQPQHF.